This record concerns one T cell receptor beta chain sequence. This sample was taken from a study of shared clonotypes between healthy human individuals. On the study more broadly: Donors were two women and a few men aged 18 to 49.

Germline CDR1 reads MDHEN; CDR2 reads SYDVKM. After removal of 7 bases from V and 5 bases from J, the junction contained 7 bases not matched to a gene. This CDR3 has 14 residues. Deep was the level used in running the assay. Repertoires were generated with immunoSEQ multiplex PCR, while TCRdb's copy carries only in-frame clones and drops some. In the table there are 1 million to 1.2 million clones, about 80% of which are singletons. The TCR was taken from a man aged 18 to 30 in good health. Some clones in this sample may be carry-over from other donors' samples. The genes are TRBV28 and TRBJ2-1; 8 bases line up with TRBD1. Material: memory CD4+ T cells from PBMCs. As to subset: CD45RA-negative fraction. The CDR3 loop is CASIGDRYNNEQFF. CDR3 coding DNA: TGTGCCAGCATCGGGGACAGGTACAACAATGAGCAGTTCTTC.